This is a list of T cell receptor beta chains from one sample in a study of technical replicates of blood from a handful of donors. Here immunoSEQ multiplex PCR was the method, and the copy in TCRdb shows in-frame clones only, minus some. The table includes about 100,000 clones, about 95% detected once. Sequenced: T cells isolated from PBMCs. The receptors were gathered from a human donor in good health. Each CDR3 is given with its conserved first and last residue. The D gene is left open where the match is weak. A row's size may be missing; if present it is once, few, many or a size class.

d_gene	abundance	v_gene	j_gene	CDR3nt	CDR3aa
-	-	TRBV7-2	TRBJ2-2	TGTGCCAGCAGTTCACTACCGACTGGTAACACCGGGGAGCTGTTTTTT	CASSSLPTGNTGELFF
-	-	TRBV19	TRBJ2-5	TGTGCCAGTAGTATACCTCGGACTGGCAAGGAGACCCAGTACTTC	CASSIPRTGKETQYF
-	-	TRBV6-1	TRBJ2-3	TGTGCCAGCAGTGAGGGCCCGTTGGGCGCAGATACGCAGTATTTT	CASSEGPLGADTQYF
-	-	TRBV6-1	TRBJ1-5	TGTGCCAGCACCCCAGTCCCTAATCAGCCCCAGCATTTT	CASTPVPNQPQHF
TRBD2	-	TRBV5-6	TRBJ2-7	TGTGCCAGCAGCCCCCAGCGGGGGGCCGAGTACGAGCAGTACTTC	CASSPQRGAEYEQYF
-	once	TRBV19	TRBJ2-1	TGTGCCAGTACCCCCAGGGGTGGCAGGATTACACATAGGGAGCAGTTCTTC	CASTPRGGRITHREQFF
-	-	TRBV4-1	TRBJ2-2	TGCGCCAGCAGCCAAGTGGCGGGGACCGGGGAGCTGTTTTTT	CASSQVAGTGELFF
-	-	TRBV6-5	TRBJ1-5	TGTGCCAGCAGTTACAACTCGGGGCCCCAGCATTTT	CASSYNSGPQHF
-	once	TRBV21-1	TRBJ2-7	TGTGCCAGCAGCAAAGAACCGGGGGGACCTTACGAGCAGTACTTC	CASSKEPGGPYEQYF
-	-	TRBV19	TRBJ1-5	TGTGCCAGTAGCGGGGGGCTCACTAGCAATCAGCCCCAGCATTTT	CASSGGLTSNQPQHF
-	-	TRBV2	TRBJ2-7	TGTGCCAGCAGTGGCACCCGGGACGGGAGCTCCTACGAGCAGTACTTC	CASSGTRDGSSYEQYF
TRBD1	-	TRBV14	TRBJ1-2	TGTGCCAGCAGCCCCCGCGGAGGGGGCTTTGGCTATGGCTACACCTTC	CASSPRGGGFGYGYTF
TRBD1	once	TRBV4-2	TRBJ2-5	TGTGCCAGCAGCCAAGGCGGGACAGGGGGCTGGGAGACCCAGTACTTC	CASSQGGTGGWETQYF
TRBD2	-	TRBV7-2	TRBJ2-1	TGTGCCAGCAGCCCGGAAATAAGACTAGCTGGCCATGAGCAGTTCTTC	CASSPEIRLAGHEQFF
TRBD1	-	TRBV19	TRBJ2-5	TGTGCCAGTAGTATAGATTCTTTCTCGACAGGGAGAGAGACCCAGTACTTC	CASSIDSFSTGRETQYF
TRBD1	-	TRBV10-3	TRBJ2-7	TGTGCCATCAGTGAGTGGACAGGGGGCAACTCCTACGAGCAGTACTTC	CAISEWTGGNSYEQYF
TRBD1	-	TRBV27	TRBJ2-7	TGTGCCAGCAACCCGACAGGGGGCGGCCCAAACGAGCAGTACTTC	CASNPTGGGPNEQYF
-	once	TRBV7-9	TRBJ2-7	TGTGCCAGCAGCTTAGCGAACATGGGGACTCCCTACGAGCAGTACTTC	CASSLANMGTPYEQYF
-	-	TRBV28	TRBJ2-2	TGTGCCAGCAGTTTAGGGCAGGCCAACACCGGGGAGCTGTTTTTT	CASSLGQANTGELFF
-	-	TRBV5-1	TRBJ1-4	TGCGCCAGCAGCTTGGTAGGGGCCGTGGGGGAAAAACTGTTTTTT	CASSLVGAVGEKLFF
TRBD1	-	TRBV12-5	TRBJ1-1	TGTGCTAGTGGTTTGGTACCCACAGGGGGCAAGATGAGTGACACTGAAGCTTTCTTT	CASGLVPTGGKMSDTEAFF
-	-	TRBV4-1	TRBJ2-1	TGCGCCAGCAGCTCAGGGTTTGCCTCACCAGACAATGAGCAGTTCTTC	CASSSGFASPDNEQFF
-	-	TRBV19	TRBJ2-7	TGTGCCAGTAGTTTTGGGCCGCCCTACGAGCAGTACTTC	CASSFGPPYEQYF
-	-	TRBV7-8	TRBJ2-1	TGTGCCAGCACGTTGGGAGGCCGCTCCTACAATGAGCAGTTCTTC	CASTLGGRSYNEQFF
-	once	TRBV11-2	TRBJ2-7	TGTGCCAGCAGCTTAGACAGGGGTTTAGGGTACGAGCAGTACTTC	CASSLDRGLGYEQYF
TRBD2	-	TRBV28	TRBJ2-3	TGTGCCAGCAAACCCAGGGTTACCAGCGGGAGTATCACAGATACGCAGTATTTT	CASKPRVTSGSITDTQYF
TRBD1	-	TRBV5-4	TRBJ1-2	TGTGCCAGCAGCTTCCAGGGGGCTAATGGCTACACCTTC	CASSFQGANGYTF
-	-	TRBV6-5	TRBJ2-7	TGTGCCAGCAGTACCGGGAAGGACGAGCAGTACTTC	CASSTGKDEQYF
-	-	TRBV5-4	TRBJ1-4	TGTGCCAGCAGCCCCTCAACGCGGGATGAAAAACTGTTTTTT	CASSPSTRDEKLFF
TRBD2	-	TRBV7-9	TRBJ2-1	TGTGCCGCCTTAGCGGGGGGGCCCTACAATGAGCAGTTCTTC	CAALAGGPYNEQFF
-	-	TRBV7-8	TRBJ2-1	TGTGCCAGCAGCTTGGCGGACATTAGCTCCTACAATGAGCAGTTCTTC	CASSLADISSYNEQFF
-	-	TRBV7-8	TRBJ2-1	TGTGCCAGCAGCGCCGTGGACTCTTACAATGAGCAGTTCTTC	CASSAVDSYNEQFF
-	-	TRBV28	TRBJ2-5	TGTGCCAGCAGTTTAGGACAACCCCTCCAAGAGACCCAGTACTTC	CASSLGQPLQETQYF
-	-	TRBV13	TRBJ1-6	TGTGCCAGCAGCTTAGGGACAGTTTATAATTCACCCCTCCACTTT	CASSLGTVYNSPLHF
-	-	TRBV12-1	TRBJ2-5	TGTGCCAGCAGCTCCACCGCCCGGGACAGCGGCGGGGAGACCCAGTACTTC	CASSSTARDSGGETQYF
TRBD1	-	TRBV11-2	TRBJ2-7	TGTGCCAGCAGCAACGACAGGGGAAGCGAGCAGTACTTC	CASSNDRGSEQYF
TRBD1	-	TRBV5-1	TRBJ1-2	TGCGCCAGTACTGTGGACAGGGGCCGCGGCTACACCTTC	CASTVDRGRGYTF
-	-	TRBV27	TRBJ2-5	TGTGCCAGCAGTACCCAGGGGAGATGGGTGGAGACCCAGTACTTC	CASSTQGRWVETQYF
-	-	TRBV30	TRBJ2-1	TGTGCCTTCACATACAATGAGCAGTTCTTC	CAFTYNEQFF
-	-	TRBV19	TRBJ1-2	TGTGCCAGTAGTATAGGGGGGGGGATTATCCCCGCAGACTATGGCTACACCTTC	CASSIGGGIIPADYGYTF
TRBD1	-	TRBV7-4	TRBJ1-1	TGTGCCAGCAGCCACGGACAGGGATCGTCCACTGAAGCTTTCTTT	CASSHGQGSSTEAFF
-	-	TRBV19	TRBJ2-6	TGTGCCAGTAGTGCCTTTAGCTCTGGGGCCAACGTCCTGACTTTC	CASSAFSSGANVLTF
TRBD2	-	TRBV4-1	TRBJ2-7	TGCGCCAGCAGCCAAGATTGGGGGAGGGGCCCCTACGAGCAGTACTTC	CASSQDWGRGPYEQYF
-	-	TRBV29-1	TRBJ1-5	TGCAGCGTTTCGTTTCAGAGGGGGAATCAGCCCCAGCATTTT	CSVSFQRGNQPQHF
-	-	TRBV5-4	TRBJ2-1	TGTGCCAGCAGCTTGAGCGGGGCCGCAGGGGATGAGCAGTTCTTC	CASSLSGAAGDEQFF
TRBD1	-	TRBV28	TRBJ2-3	TGTGCCAGCAGTCCTCCGGGACAGGGGGTATCAGATACGCAGTATTTT	CASSPPGQGVSDTQYF
-	-	TRBV7-9	TRBJ1-5	TGTGCCAGCAGCCAAGCAGGTCCAAGCAATCAGCCCCAGCATTTT	CASSQAGPSNQPQHF
-	-	TRBV7-2	TRBJ1-5	TGTGCCAGCAGCTTTTATCCTTATGGCAGCAATCAGCCCCAGCATTTT	CASSFYPYGSNQPQHF
-	-	TRBV7-9	TRBJ2-1	TGTGCCAGCAGCTCGGGACTCGACGGGGGAGAGCAGTTCTTC	CASSSGLDGGEQFF
TRBD2	once	TRBV14	TRBJ2-1	TGTGCCAGCAGCCAATTAGCGGGAGTCTACAATGAGCAGTTCTTC	CASSQLAGVYNEQFF
-	-	TRBV14	TRBJ1-2	TGTGCCAGCAGCTTGTGGGGGGACTATGGCTACACCTTC	CASSLWGDYGYTF
-	-	TRBV6-5	TRBJ2-7	TGTGCCAGCAGTTACTCAGGACAGAATCCCTACGAGCAGTACTTC	CASSYSGQNPYEQYF
-	-	TRBV4-1	TRBJ1-1	TGCGCCAGCAGCCAAGCCCCGGGACACCGTGAAGCTTTCTTT	CASSQAPGHREAFF
-	-	TRBV10-1	TRBJ2-4	TGCGCCAGCAATGTGAGGGACACCAAAAACATTCAGTACTTC	CASNVRDTKNIQYF
TRBD2	-	TRBV9	TRBJ2-1	TGTGCCAGCAGCCTCACACCTAGCGGGGGGGTAGGTGAGCAGTTCTTC	CASSLTPSGGVGEQFF
-	once	TRBV5-5	TRBJ2-1	TGTGCCAGCAGCGTGGACCGAGCCTACAATGAGCAGTTCTTC	CASSVDRAYNEQFF
-	-	TRBV2	TRBJ1-1	TGTGCCACCCAGGGTGGTCGAACTGAAGCTTTCTTT	CATQGGRTEAFF